This T cell receptor (beta chain) was retrieved from a study of T cells after yellow fever vaccination. This clonotype was seen only a few times. Its target is unknown. This CDR3 has 15 residues. With 8 bases removed from V and 2 bases from J, the gap between germline ends came to 19 bases. TCRdb reprocessed the 5' RACE reads via MiXCR and lists one record per CDR3 protein. This table holds around 200,000 distinct CDR3 sequences, around 10% found once. Study-wide findings and caveats: Compared with primary, the secondary response was weaker and peaked at day 5, not 15. Most primary-vaccination clones recurred post-booster (nearly 98% CD4, 88% CD8). Abundant bulk-derived clonotypes could contaminate FACS-sorted repertoires.

The origin of this receptor is a man between 18 and 29 years old who received the YFV17D yellow fever vaccine. The chain combines TRBV5-3 with TRBJ2-5; the D gene is possibly TRBD2 (6 bases). TRBV5-3 is labeled an ORF, and its function is uncertain. This specimen consisted of CD8+ T cells sorted from PBMCs, obtained 15 days after the yellow fever booster vaccination. CDR3 protein: CASPLLGLLQETQYF. CDR3 nucleotide sequence: TGTGCCAGCCCACTCCTCGGACTACTGCAAGAGACCCAGTACTTC.